The sequence of this TCR beta chain was determined in a study of T cells in Graves' hyperthyroidism and ophthalmopathy. Overall study results and limits: Ophthalmopathy, which appeared later, was predicted by the model a median around 6.5 months before onset. Ophthalmopathy was separated from stable hyperthyroidism by a 13 V-J model. Clonotypes that were expanded in thyroid above 0.001 mostly appeared in blood too.

There were TCR beta CDR3 regions amplified from RNA transcripts. TCR CDR3 underwent first-round RT-PCR with the HTBI primer set. TCRdb reanalysed the multiplex PCR reads using MiXCR and keeps one entry per CDR3 protein. The sample records around 690,000 distinct CDR3 sequences, roughly 17% being singletons. A word on this clonotype: Its specificity is not known.

Germline CDR1 and CDR2: MNHEY and SMNVEV (reference sequence). The CDR3 contains 15 residues. Germline trimming cut 7 bases from V and 7 bases from J; bases unmatched to any gene: 13. Calling Graves' hyperthyroidism stable meant ophthalmopathy did not progress within 18 months. The sample taken for sequencing was blood. The gene calls are TRBV27 and TRBJ2-7; 10 bases are a match to TRBD2. The TCR was taken from a man in his fifties or sixties with Graves' hyperthyroidism. CDR3 DNA sequence: TGTGCCAGCAACCCCCAGCTAGCGGGAGCCAGGGAGCAGTACTTC. It is translated as CASNPQLAGAREQYF.